These 27 T cell receptor beta chains were sequenced from one sample in a study of blood T cell repertoires in COVID-19. Data came from immunoSEQ multiplex PCR; TCRdb stores just in-frame clones and leaves some out. The sample carries about 190,000 clones, 87% recorded once. Sequencing input: peripheral blood. The receptors derive from a man aged 55 to 70 with active or convalescent COVID-19.

This sequence joins TRBV7-9 and TRBJ1-2; possibly TRBD1 for D (5 bases). Germline assignment: CDR1 SEHNR and CDR2 FQNEAQ (reference sequence). Trimming took 5 bases from V and 2 from J, leaving 9 bases between them. The CDR3 has 13 amino acids. This CDR3 reads CASSPRTNYGYTF. For the CDR3, the DNA is TGTGCCAGCAGCCCAAGGACAAACTATGGCTACACCTTC.

The chain couples TRBV27 to TRBJ1-2; D might be TRBD1 (5 bases). Germline assignment: CDR1 MNHEY and CDR2 SMNVEV (reference sequence). The CDR3 contains 14 residues. Trimming left V 8 bases short and J 1 base short, with 14 bases between. This CDR3 is CASGRASSNYGYTF. For the CDR3, the DNA is TGTGCCAGCGGCAGGGCCTCCAGTAACTATGGCTACACCTTC.

This sequence joins TRBV19 and TRBJ1-6; tentative D call: TRBD1 (5 bases). From germline, CDR1 is LNHDA and CDR2 SQIVND (reference sequence). The CDR3 length is 15 residues. With 3 bases removed from V and 5 bases from J, the gap between germline ends came to 11 bases. The CDR3 DNA sequence: TGTGCCAGTAGTATTGTACAGGCGGATAATTCACCCCTCCACTTT. Amino acids: CASSIVQADNSPLHF.

This chain connects TRBV6-5 to TRBJ2-7; 9 nucleotides agree with TRBD2. The junction had 7 bases not matched to a gene; V was cut back by 5 bases and J by 2 bases. The germline V gene encodes CDR1 MNHEY and CDR2 SVGAGI. This CDR3 comprises 15 residues. CDR3 sequence: CASSQPGTSPYEQYF. CDR3 DNA sequence: TGTGCCAGCAGTCAACCCGGGACTAGCCCCTACGAGCAGTACTTC.

V usage is TRBV11-2 and J usage is TRBJ2-2; the D is unclear. The germline CDR1 and CDR2 sequences are SGHAT and FQNNGV. The CDR3 extends over 15 amino acids. V was trimmed by 1 base and J by 1 base, leaving 7 bases between them. CDR3 protein: CASSLVPLNTGELFF. The DNA of the CDR3 is TGTGCCAGCAGCTTAGTCCCCCTGAACACCGGGGAGCTGTTTTTT.

This clone was picked up one time. The V call is TRBV6-5, the J call TRBJ1-2, with 12 nucleotides matching TRBD1. Germline V gives CDR1 MNHEY, CDR2 SVGAGI. Germline trimming cut 2 bases from V and 8 bases from J; bases unmatched to any gene: 6. This CDR3 contains 15 residues. The CDR3 nucleotides read TGTGCCAGCAGTTACGAGGGGACAGGGGGCAGAGGCTACACCTTC. Protein: CASSYEGTGGRGYTF.

The chain joins TRBV19 to TRBJ1-1, with 9 bases aligning to TRBD1. V lost 4 bases, J lost 8 bases, and 8 bases stayed unmatched. The CDR3 covers 14 residues. Germline CDR1 and CDR2: LNHDA and SQIVND (reference sequence). The chain's CDR3 is CASSTMTGGAEAFF. CDR3 bases: TGTGCCAGTAGTACGATGACAGGGGGGGCCGAAGCTTTCTTT. Based on the CDR3 plus reference TRBV19 and TRBJ1-1, the full variable domain is DGGITQSPKYLFRKEGQNVTLSCEQNLNHDAMYWYRQDPGQGLRLIYYSQIVNDFQKGDIAEGYSVSREKKESFPLTVTSAQKNPTAFYLCASSTMTGGAEAFFGQGTRLTVV.

J is TRBJ2-3 and V is TRBV24-1, with a tentative D call TRBD2 (6 bases). The CDR3 spans 17 residues. CDR1 KGHDR and CDR2 SFDVKD come from the germline V gene. V was trimmed by 4 bases and J by 3 bases, leaving 19 bases between them. CDR3: CATSDPRREGRTDTQYF. CDR3 DNA sequence: TGTGCCACCAGTGACCCTAGGAGGGAAGGGAGAACAGATACGCAGTATTTT.

This chain uses TRBV6-5 with TRBJ1-1; maybe TRBD1 (6 bases). Germline lookup yields CDR1 MNHEY and CDR2 SVGAGI. The CDR3 has 15 residues. Trimming removed 0 bases at V and 0 bases at J, with 8 bases between. Written as DNA, the CDR3 is TGTGCCAGCAGTTACTCCAGGGGTATGAACACTGAAGCTTTCTTT. It encodes CASSYSRGMNTEAFF.

J is TRBJ1-2 and V is TRBV5-1, with 8 bases fitting TRBD1. The germline V gene encodes CDR1 SGHRS and CDR2 YFSETQ. V trimming: 3 bases; J trimming: 3 bases; junction bases outside the gene matches: 4. CDR3 size: 14 residues. CDR3 sequence (DNA): TGCGCCAGCAGCTGGATGACAGGGGACTATGGCTACACCTTC. This codes for CASSWMTGDYGYTF.

The V and J genes are TRBV27 and TRBJ1-3; perhaps TRBD1 as D (6 bases). Deletions cut 8 bases from V and 8 bases from J, with 10 bases between. The CDR3 is 11 amino acids. CDR1 MNHEY and CDR2 SMNVEV come from the germline V gene (reference sequence). The CDR3 sequence: CASLQGYTIYF. The DNA of the CDR3 is TGTGCCAGCCTACAGGGATACACCATATATTTT.

This chain connects TRBV7-2 to TRBJ2-3; 9 bases line up with TRBD1. Trimming removed 5 bases from V and 0 bases from J; junction bases left unmatched: 6. The CDR3 is 16 amino acids. Germline CDR1 SGHTA, CDR2 FQGNSA. DNA of the CDR3: TGTGCCAGCAGCCATGGGACAGGGACGAGCACAGATACGCAGTATTTT. It translates to CASSHGTGTSTDTQYF.

The V gene is TRBV18, the J gene TRBJ2-1; the match to TRBD2 covers 12 bases. V dropped 4 bases and J dropped 5; count of bases not matched to a gene: 3. This CDR3 is 15 amino acids long. From germline, CDR1 is KGHSH and CDR2 LQKENI. CDR3 sequence: CASSQLAGGNNEQFF. DNA for the CDR3: TGTGCCAGCTCACAGCTAGCGGGGGGGAACAATGAGCAGTTCTTC.

The genes are TRBV9 and TRBJ2-3, with 8 bases lining up with TRBD2. Germline assignment: CDR1 SGDLS and CDR2 YYNGEE. V lost 4 bases and J lost 1; bases outside the gene matches: 8. This CDR3 spans 16 amino acids. The CDR3: CASSPGTSWGTDTQYF. The DNA for the CDR3 is TGTGCCAGCAGCCCCGGGACTAGTTGGGGCACAGATACGCAGTATTTT.

This clone was counted only a few times. V is TRBV4-1 and J is TRBJ1-3; unclear D gene. The length of the CDR3 is 13 residues. In germline, CDR1 is MGHRA, CDR2 YSYEKL. V was clipped by 3 bases and J by 4 bases, with 7 bases between them. DNA for the CDR3: TGCGCCAGCAGCCATCAGGTCGGAAACACCATATATTTT. Its protein is CASSHQVGNTIYF.

The CDR3 loop reads CASSSGADTQYF. The CDR3 DNA follows: TGTGCCAGCAGCTCAGGGGCAGATACGCAGTATTTT. The rearrangement uses TRBV7-6 and TRBJ2-3; maybe TRBD1 (6 bases). This CDR3 region has 12 residues. Germline V gene sequence: CDR1 SGHVS, CDR2 FNYEAQ. Trimming removed 4 bases at V and 4 bases at J, with 6 bases between.

The chain links TRBV4-1 to TRBJ2-7; 7 nucleotides agree with TRBD1. The CDR3 totals 13 residues. Trimming cost V 4 bases and J 4 bases; bases outside gene matches: 4. Germline V gives CDR1 MGHRA, CDR2 YSYEKL. CDR3 DNA: TGCGCCAGCAGCCTAGGGACAGAGTACGAGCAGTACTTC. It specifies CASSLGTEYEQYF.

The chain is built from TRBV2 and TRBJ1-2; D is unclear. Germline V gives CDR1 SNHLY, CDR2 FYNNEI. CDR3 length: 12 amino acids. V gave up 7 bases and J gave up 8 bases, with 14 bases separating them. In DNA form, the CDR3 reads TGTGCCAGCACTTTCACGGCGGGGGGCTACACCTTC. This gives the protein CASTFTAGGYTF.

This clone appeared a single time. The V gene is TRBV3-1 (or the pseudogene TRBV3-2), the J gene TRBJ2-3; D is possibly TRBD2 (6 bases). The germline gives CDR1 LGHDT, CDR2 YNNKEL (reference sequence). V lost 1 base and J lost 7, with 12 bases in between. CDR3 length equals 14 residues. CDR3 amino acids: CASSQGDSSYTQYF. CDR3 DNA sequence: TGTGCCAGCAGCCAAGGGGACTCCTCATATACGCAGTATTTT.

The J gene is TRBJ1-4, the V gene TRBV15; 9 bases map to TRBD1. The CDR3 is 15 residues long. With V trimmed by 2 bases and J by 6 bases, 4 bases remained unmatched. Germline CDR1 and CDR2: LNHNV and YYDKDF (reference sequence). CDR3 coding DNA: TGTGCCACCAGCAGACCGGGACAGGGTGATGAAAAACTGTTTTTT. It yields the protein CATSRPGQGDEKLFF.

The rearrangement joins TRBV5-5 to TRBJ1-6; 10 nucleotides agree with TRBD1. This CDR3 contains 17 residues. Per the germline V gene, CDR1 is SGHKS and CDR2 is YYEKEE (reference sequence). Trimming at V came to 0 bases and at J to 7 bases, leaving 7 bases not matched to a gene. The CDR3 DNA sequence: TGTGCCAGCAGCTTGGAGGGGACAGGGGTGGGCAATTCACCCCTCCACTTT. It specifies CASSLEGTGVGNSPLHF.

The J gene is TRBJ2-1, the V gene TRBV18; D may be TRBD1 (6 bases). Germline CDR1 and CDR2: KGHSH and LQKENI. The V end lost 2 bases, the J end lost 9 bases, and 17 bases lay between the germline ends. The CDR3 spans 15 residues. CDR3 loop: CASSPSRQEAFEQFF. Written as DNA, the CDR3 is TGTGCCAGCTCACCATCGAGACAGGAAGCCTTTGAGCAGTTCTTC.

This clone was seen more than once but under ten times. This chain uses TRBV20-1 with TRBJ2-1; 16 nucleotides agree with TRBD2. Germline V gene lookup returns CDR1 DFQATT and CDR2 SNEGSKA (reference sequence). The CDR3 length is 13 residues. Trimming cost V 3 bases and J 12 bases; bases outside gene matches: 2. The CDR3 here is CSASGTSGGAQFF. As DNA, the CDR3 is TGCAGTGCTAGTGGGACTAGCGGGGGGGCGCAGTTCTTC.

This chain uses TRBV5-1 with TRBJ1-4; weak D call: TRBD1 (6 bases). CDR1 SGHRS and CDR2 YFSETQ come from the germline V gene. The CDR3 runs to 14 residues. The V and J ends lost 4 bases and 9 bases respectively, with 16 bases between them. In nucleotides, the CDR3 is TGCGCCAGCAGCCCGTGGACAGAGGCTCAAAAACTGTTTTTT. This sequence encodes CASSPWTEAQKLFF.

CDR3 sequence: CASSPSQGGNTIYF. The DNA for the CDR3 is TGTGCCAGCAGCCCCAGTCAGGGTGGAAACACCATATATTTT. The J gene is TRBJ1-3, the V gene TRBV3-1 (or the pseudogene TRBV3-2), with D possibly TRBD1 on 5 matching bases. Germline lookup yields CDR1 LGHDT and CDR2 YNNKEL (reference sequence). The CDR3 runs 14 residues. V gave up 4 bases and J gave up 3 bases, with 10 bases separating them.

CDR3 residues: CASSYAGQTNTEAFF. In DNA form, the CDR3 reads TGTGCCAGCAGTTACGCTGGACAAACGAACACTGAAGCTTTCTTT. V and J are TRBV6-5 and TRBJ1-1, with a possible D match to TRBD1 (5 bases). The CDR3 is made up of 15 amino acids. From germline, CDR1 is MNHEY and CDR2 SVGAGI. Trimming removed 2 bases at V and 1 base at J, with 11 bases between.

This clone was recorded once. V is TRBV7-6 and J is TRBJ1-1; D is unclear. Germline CDR1 SGHVS, CDR2 FNYEAQ. Trimming took 5 bases from V and 1 from J, leaving 11 bases between them. CDR3 length: 14 amino acids. The CDR3 DNA reads as TGTGCCAGCAGCCAAAACCCCAGGAACACTGAAGCTTTCTTT. Translation gives CASSQNPRNTEAFF.